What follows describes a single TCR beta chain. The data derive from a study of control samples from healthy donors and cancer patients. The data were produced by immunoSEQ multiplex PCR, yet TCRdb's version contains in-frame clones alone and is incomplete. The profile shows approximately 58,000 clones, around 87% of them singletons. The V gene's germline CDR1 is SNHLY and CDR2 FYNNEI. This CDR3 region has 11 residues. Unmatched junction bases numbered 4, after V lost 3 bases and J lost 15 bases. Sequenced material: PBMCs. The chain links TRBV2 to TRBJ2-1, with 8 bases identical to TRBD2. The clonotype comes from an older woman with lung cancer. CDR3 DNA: TGTGCCAGCAGTGAGAGGCTAGCGGGGTTCTTC. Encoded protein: CASSERLAGFF.